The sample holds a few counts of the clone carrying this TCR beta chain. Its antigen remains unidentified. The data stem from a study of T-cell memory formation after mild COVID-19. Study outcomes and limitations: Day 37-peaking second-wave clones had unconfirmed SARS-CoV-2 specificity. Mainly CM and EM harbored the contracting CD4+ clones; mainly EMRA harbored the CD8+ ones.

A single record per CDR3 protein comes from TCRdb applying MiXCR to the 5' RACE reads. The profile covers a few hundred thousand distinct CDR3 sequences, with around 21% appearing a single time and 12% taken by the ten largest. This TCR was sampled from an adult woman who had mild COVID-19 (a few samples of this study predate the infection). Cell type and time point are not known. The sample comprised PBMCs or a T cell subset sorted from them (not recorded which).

The CDR3 is CSARGASGREQFF. The DNA of the CDR3 is TGCAGTGCTAGAGGAGCTAGCGGGAGAGAGCAGTTCTTC. The gene calls are TRBV20-1 and TRBJ2-1, with 10 nucleotides matching TRBD2. V lost 1 base, J lost 10 bases, and 4 bases stayed unmatched. Germline CDR1 and CDR2: DFQATT and SNEGSKA (reference sequence). This CDR3 has 13 amino acids.